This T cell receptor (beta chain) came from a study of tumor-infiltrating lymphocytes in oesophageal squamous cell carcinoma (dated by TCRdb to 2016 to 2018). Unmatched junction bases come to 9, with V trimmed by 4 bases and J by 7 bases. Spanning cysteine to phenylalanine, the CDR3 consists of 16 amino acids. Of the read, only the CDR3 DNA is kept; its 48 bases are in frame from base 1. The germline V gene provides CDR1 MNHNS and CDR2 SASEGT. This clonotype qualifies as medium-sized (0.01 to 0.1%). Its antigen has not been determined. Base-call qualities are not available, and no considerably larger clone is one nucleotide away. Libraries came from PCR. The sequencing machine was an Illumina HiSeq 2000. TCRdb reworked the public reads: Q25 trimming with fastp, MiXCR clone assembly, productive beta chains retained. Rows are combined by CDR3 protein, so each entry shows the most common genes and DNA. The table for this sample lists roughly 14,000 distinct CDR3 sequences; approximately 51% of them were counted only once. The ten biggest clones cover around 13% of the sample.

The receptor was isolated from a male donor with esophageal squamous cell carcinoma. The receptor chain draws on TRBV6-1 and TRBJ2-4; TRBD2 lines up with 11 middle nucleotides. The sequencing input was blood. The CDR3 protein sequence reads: CASSVSRASGGNIQYF. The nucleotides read TGTGCCAGCAGTGTCAGTCGGGCTAGCGGGGGGAACATTCAGTACTTC.